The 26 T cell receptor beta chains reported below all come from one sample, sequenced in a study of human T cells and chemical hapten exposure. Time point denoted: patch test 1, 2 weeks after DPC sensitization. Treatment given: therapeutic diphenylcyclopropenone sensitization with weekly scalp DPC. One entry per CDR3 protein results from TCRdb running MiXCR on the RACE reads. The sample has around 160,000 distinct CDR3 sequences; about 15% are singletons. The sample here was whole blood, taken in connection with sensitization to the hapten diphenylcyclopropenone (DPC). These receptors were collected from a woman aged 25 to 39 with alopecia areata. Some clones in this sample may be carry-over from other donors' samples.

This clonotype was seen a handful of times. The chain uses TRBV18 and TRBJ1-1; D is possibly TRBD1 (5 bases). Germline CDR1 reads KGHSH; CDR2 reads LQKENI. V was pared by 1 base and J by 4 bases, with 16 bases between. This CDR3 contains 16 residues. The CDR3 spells CASSPLDTGLGTEAFF. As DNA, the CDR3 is TGTGCCAGCTCACCACTGGACACTGGGCTGGGCACTGAAGCTTTCTTT.

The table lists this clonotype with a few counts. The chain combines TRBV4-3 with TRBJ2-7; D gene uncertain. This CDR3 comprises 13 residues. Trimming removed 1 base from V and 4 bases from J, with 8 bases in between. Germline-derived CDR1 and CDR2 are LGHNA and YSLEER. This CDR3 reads CASSQVLRYEQYF. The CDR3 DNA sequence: TGCGCCAGCAGCCAAGTTCTTCGTTACGAGCAGTACTTC.

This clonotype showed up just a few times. The CDR3 nucleotides read TGTGCCACTAAAGCGGGAGGGTCCTACAATGAGCAGTTCTTC. It translates to CATKAGGSYNEQFF. The chain links TRBV10-3 to TRBJ2-1, with 10 bases fitting TRBD2. V was clipped by 10 bases and J by 1 base; unmatched bases: 4. The CDR3 length is 14 residues. CDR1 and CDR2 (germline): ENHRY, SYGVKD.

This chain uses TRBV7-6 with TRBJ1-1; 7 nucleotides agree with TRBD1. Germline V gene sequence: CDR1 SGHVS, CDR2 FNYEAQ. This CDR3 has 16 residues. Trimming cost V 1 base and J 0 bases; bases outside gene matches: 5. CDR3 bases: TGTGCCAGCAGCTTAGGGCAGGGGGGCATGAACACTGAAGCTTTCTTT. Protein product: CASSLGQGGMNTEAFF. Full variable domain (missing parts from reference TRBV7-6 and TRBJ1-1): GAGVSQSPRYKVTKRGQDVALRCDPISGHVSLYWYRQALGQGPEFLTYFNYEAQQDKSGLPNDRFSAERPEGSISTLTIQRTEQRDSAMYRCASSLGQGGMNTEAFFGQGTRLTVV.

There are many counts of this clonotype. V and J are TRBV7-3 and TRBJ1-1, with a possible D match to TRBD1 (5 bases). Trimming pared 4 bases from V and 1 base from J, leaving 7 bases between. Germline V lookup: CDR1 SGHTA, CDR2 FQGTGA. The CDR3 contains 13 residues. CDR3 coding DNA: TGTGCCAGCAGCTCCGGACAGAACACTGAAGCTTTCTTT. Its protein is CASSSGQNTEAFF.

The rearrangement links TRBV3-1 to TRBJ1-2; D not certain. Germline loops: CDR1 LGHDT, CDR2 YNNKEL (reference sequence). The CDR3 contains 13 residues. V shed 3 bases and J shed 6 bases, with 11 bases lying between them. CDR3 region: CASSQNSLDGYTF. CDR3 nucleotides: TGTGCCAGCAGCCAGAACAGTTTAGATGGCTACACCTTC.

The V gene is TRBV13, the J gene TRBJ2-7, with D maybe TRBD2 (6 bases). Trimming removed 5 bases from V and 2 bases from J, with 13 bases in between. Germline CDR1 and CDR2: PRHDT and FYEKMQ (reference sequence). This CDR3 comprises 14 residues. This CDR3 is CASSLGGPAYEQYF. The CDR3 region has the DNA TGTGCCAGCAGCCTGGGGGGTCCTGCCTACGAGCAGTACTTC.

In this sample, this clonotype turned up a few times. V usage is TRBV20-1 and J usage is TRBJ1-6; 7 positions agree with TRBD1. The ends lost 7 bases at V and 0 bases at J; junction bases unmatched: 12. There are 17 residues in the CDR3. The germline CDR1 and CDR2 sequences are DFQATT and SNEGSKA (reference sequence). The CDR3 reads CSVPALQGHSYNSPLHF. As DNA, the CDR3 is TGCAGTGTTCCGGCACTACAGGGGCACTCCTATAATTCACCCCTCCACTTT.

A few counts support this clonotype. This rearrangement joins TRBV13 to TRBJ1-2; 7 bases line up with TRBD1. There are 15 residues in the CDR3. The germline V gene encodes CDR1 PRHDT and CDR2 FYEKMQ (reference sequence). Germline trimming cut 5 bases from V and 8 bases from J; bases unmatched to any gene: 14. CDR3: CASSRWDSQSIGYTF. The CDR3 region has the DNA TGTGCCAGCAGCAGATGGGACAGTCAATCGATCGGCTACACCTTC.

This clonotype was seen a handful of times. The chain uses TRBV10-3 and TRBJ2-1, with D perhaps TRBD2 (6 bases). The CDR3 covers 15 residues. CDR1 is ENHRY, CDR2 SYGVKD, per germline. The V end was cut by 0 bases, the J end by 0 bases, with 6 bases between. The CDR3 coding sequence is TGTGCCATCAGTGAGTCTAGCGGCTCCTACAATGAGCAGTTCTTC. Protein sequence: CAISESSGSYNEQFF.

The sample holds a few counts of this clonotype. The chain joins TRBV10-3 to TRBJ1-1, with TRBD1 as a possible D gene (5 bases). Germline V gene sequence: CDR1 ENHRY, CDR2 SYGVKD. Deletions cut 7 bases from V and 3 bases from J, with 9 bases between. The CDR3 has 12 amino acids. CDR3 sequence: CAITRGDTEAFF. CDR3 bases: TGTGCCATCACGCGGGGGGACACTGAAGCTTTCTTT.

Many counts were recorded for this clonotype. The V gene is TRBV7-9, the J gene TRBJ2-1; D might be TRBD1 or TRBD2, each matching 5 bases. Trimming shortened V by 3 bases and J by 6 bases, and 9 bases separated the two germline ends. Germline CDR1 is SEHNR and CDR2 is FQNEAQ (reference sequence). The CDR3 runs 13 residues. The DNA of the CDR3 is TGTGCCAGCAGCTTGGGGACCCCCAATGAGCAGTTCTTC. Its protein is CASSLGTPNEQFF. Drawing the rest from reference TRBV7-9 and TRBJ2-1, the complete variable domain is DTGVSQNPRHKITKRGQNVTFRCDPISEHNRLYWYRQTLGQGPEFLTYFQNEAQLEKSRLLSDRFSAERPKGSFSTLEIQRTEQGDSAMYLCASSLGTPNEQFFGPGTRLTVL.

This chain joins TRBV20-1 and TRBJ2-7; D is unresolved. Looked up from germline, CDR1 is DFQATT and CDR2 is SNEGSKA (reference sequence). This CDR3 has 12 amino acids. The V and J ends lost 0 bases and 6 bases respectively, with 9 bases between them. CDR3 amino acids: CSAREEPFEQYF. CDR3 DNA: TGCAGTGCTAGAGAGGAACCCTTCGAGCAGTACTTC.

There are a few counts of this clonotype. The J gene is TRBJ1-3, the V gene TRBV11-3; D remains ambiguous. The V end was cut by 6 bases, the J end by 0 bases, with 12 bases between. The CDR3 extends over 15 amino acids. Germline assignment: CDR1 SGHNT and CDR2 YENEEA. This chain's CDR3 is CASSQDGRSGNTIYF. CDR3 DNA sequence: TGTGCCAGCAGTCAGGACGGACGCTCTGGAAACACCATATATTTT.

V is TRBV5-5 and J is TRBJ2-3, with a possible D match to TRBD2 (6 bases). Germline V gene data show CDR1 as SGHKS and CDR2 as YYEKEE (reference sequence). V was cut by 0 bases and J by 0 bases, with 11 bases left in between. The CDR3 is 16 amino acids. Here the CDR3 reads CASSLGWRGSTDTQYF. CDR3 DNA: TGTGCCAGCAGCTTGGGGTGGAGGGGCAGCACAGATACGCAGTATTTT. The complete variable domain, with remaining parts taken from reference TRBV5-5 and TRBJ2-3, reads DAGVTQSPTHLIKTRGQQVTLRCSPISGHKSVSWYQQVLGQGPQFIFQYYEKEERGRGNFPDRFSARQFPNYSSELNVNALLLGDSALYLCASSLGWRGSTDTQYFGPGTRLTVL.

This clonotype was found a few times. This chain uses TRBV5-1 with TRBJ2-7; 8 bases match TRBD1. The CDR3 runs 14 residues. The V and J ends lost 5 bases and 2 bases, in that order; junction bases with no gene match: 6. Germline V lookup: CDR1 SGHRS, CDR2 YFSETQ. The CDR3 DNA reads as TGCGCCAGCAGTGGACAGGGATCTACCTACGAGCAGTACTTC. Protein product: CASSGQGSTYEQYF.

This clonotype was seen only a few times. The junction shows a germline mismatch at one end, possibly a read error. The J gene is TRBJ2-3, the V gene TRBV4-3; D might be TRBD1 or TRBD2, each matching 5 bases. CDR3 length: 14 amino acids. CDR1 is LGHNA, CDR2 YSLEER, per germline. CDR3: CASSQSVGTEGPSF. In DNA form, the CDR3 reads TGCGCCAGCAGCCAGAGTGTCGGGACGGAAGGGCCTAGTTTT.

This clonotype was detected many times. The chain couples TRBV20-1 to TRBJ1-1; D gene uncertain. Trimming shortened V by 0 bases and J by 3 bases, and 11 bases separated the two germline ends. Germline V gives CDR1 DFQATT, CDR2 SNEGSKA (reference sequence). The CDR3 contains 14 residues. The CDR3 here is CSARDRRQDTEAFF. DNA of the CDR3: TGCAGTGCTAGAGATAGGAGGCAGGACACTGAAGCTTTCTTT.

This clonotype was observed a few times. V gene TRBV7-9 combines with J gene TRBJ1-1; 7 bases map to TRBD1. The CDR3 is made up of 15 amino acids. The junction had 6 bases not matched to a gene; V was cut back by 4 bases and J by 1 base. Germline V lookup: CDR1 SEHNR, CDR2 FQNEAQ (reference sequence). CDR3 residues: CASSSRRDRNTEAFF. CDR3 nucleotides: TGTGCCAGCAGCTCACGGAGGGACAGGAACACTGAAGCTTTCTTT.

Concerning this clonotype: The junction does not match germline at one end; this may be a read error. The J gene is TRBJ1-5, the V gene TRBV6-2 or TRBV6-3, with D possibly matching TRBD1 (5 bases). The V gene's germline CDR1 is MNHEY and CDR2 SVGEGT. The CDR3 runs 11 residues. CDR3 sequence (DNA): TGTGACAGCAGTTACGCGGGGGCCCAGCATTTT. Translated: CDSSYAGAQHF.

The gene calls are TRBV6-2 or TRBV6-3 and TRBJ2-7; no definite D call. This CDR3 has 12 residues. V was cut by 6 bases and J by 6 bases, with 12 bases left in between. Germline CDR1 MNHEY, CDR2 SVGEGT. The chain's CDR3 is CASSSYVVEQYF. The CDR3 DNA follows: TGTGCCAGCAGCAGTTACGTGGTCGAGCAGTACTTC.

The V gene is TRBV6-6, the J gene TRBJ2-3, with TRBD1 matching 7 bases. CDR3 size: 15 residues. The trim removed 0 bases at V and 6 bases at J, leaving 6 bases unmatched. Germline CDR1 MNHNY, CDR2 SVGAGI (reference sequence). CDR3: CASSYSTGTGDTQYF. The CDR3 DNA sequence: TGTGCCAGCAGTTACTCGACAGGGACGGGGGATACGCAGTATTTT.

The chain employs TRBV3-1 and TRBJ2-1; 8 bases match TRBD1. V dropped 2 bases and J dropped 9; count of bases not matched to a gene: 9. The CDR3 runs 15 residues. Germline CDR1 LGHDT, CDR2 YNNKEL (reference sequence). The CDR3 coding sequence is TGTGCCAGCAGCCAAAACGTAGGACAGGGCAGTGAGCAGTTCTTC. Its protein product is CASSQNVGQGSEQFF.

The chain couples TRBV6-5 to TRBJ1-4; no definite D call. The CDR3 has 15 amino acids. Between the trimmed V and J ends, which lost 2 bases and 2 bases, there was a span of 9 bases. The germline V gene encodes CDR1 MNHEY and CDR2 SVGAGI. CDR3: CASSYEGATNEKLFF. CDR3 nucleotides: TGTGCCAGCAGTTACGAGGGAGCTACTAATGAAAAACTGTTTTTT.

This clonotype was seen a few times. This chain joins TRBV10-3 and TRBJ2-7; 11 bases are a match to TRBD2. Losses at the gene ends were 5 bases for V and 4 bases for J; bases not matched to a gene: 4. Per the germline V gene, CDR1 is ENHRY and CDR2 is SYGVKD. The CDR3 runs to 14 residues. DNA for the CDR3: TGTGCCATCAGTCCCGGGACTAGCGGTTACGAGCAGTACTTC. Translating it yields CAISPGTSGYEQYF.

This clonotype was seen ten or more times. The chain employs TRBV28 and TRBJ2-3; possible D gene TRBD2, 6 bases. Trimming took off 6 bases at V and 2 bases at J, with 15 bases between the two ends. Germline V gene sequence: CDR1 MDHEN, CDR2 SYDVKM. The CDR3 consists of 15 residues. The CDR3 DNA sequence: TGTGCCAGCAGCTTAAGTGGCGGGGTCACAGATACGCAGTATTTT. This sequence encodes CASSLSGGVTDTQYF.